This T cell receptor (beta chain) emerged from a study of blood T cell repertoires in COVID-19. V was cut by 8 bases and J by 9 bases, with 5 bases left in between. Germline V gene lookup returns CDR1 SGHAT and CDR2 FQDESV (reference sequence). The CDR3 is 9 amino acids. In the authors' workflow: Estimation of nucleated cell counts relied on the amplification of reference gene primers. Libraries were prepared by immunoSEQ multiplex PCR; TCRdb keeps only in-frame clonotypes and omits some of them. V and J calls and clone size follow that table, whereas D and trimming were derived from the DNA. The sample has some 14,000 clones; around nine tenths are singletons.

Sample: peripheral blood. The receptor comes from a human donor with active COVID-19. The donor label of this sample is uncertain. V and J are TRBV11-1 and TRBJ2-1; no firm D call. CDR3 sequence (DNA): TGTGCCAGCGGCGGTGAGCAGTTCTTC. This sequence encodes CASGGEQFF.